This is a list of T cell receptor beta chains from one sample in a study of response to subunit inactivated influenza vaccine. One entry per CDR3 protein results from TCRdb running MiXCR on the RT-PCR reads. This repertoire shows almost 600,000 distinct CDR3 sequences, 14% found once; its top ten account for 11%. This sample comprised PBMCs from blood, obtained 11 to 12 days after vaccination. These TCRs come from a man between 50 and 59 years old who received an inactivated influenza vaccine. The conserved cysteine and the conserved F or W are not part of the CDR3 here.

V gene	J gene	CDR3 protein
TRBV9	TRBJ1-5	ASSVGAGTNQPQH
TRBV20-1	TRBJ1-4	SAHGTSNEKLF
TRBV7-2	TRBJ1-2	ASSRNYGYT
TRBV7-3	TRBJ2-3	ASSVGLYGRTDTQY
TRBV20-1	TRBJ2-1	SARLRSGVWSYNEQF
TRBV18	TRBJ2-3	ASSPFTVDTQY
TRBV11-2	TRBJ2-1	ASRIGLAVSYNEQF
TRBV7-8	TRBJ2-7	ASSTGRYDEQY
TRBV29-1	TRBJ2-1	SVEDPARGYEQF
TRBV21-1	TRBJ2-3	ASSKEAGPGLAGGPGTDTQY